The 2 T cell receptor beta chains given below trace back to one sample, sequenced in a study of shared T cell receptors in the human thymus. Data came from immunoSEQ multiplex PCR; TCRdb stores just in-frame clones and leaves some out. The data hold hundreds of thousands of clones, with around 78% observed a single time. These data also featured in a second study, about human thymus T cells.

Sample: thymocytes. Receptors were obtained from a boy younger than two with a congenital heart defect.

V is TRBV6-5 and J is TRBJ1-1; D unresolved. The germline V and J ends were trimmed by 2 bases and 1 base, with 11 bases remaining between them. CDR1 is MNHEY, CDR2 SVGAGI, per germline. The CDR3 runs 15 residues. This CDR3 reads CASSYAQAGNTEAFF. CDR3 sequence (DNA): TGTGCCAGCAGTTACGCTCAAGCGGGGAACACTGAAGCTTTCTTT.

The chain recombines TRBV5-1 with TRBJ2-2; D not certain. Germline assignment: CDR1 SGHRS and CDR2 YFSETQ. CDR3 length: 16 residues. Trimming removed 4 bases from V and 1 base from J, with 14 bases in between. CDR3 nucleotide sequence: TGCGCCAGCAGCCTACCGGAACAGCTGAACACCGGGGAGCTGTTTTTT. Residues: CASSLPEQLNTGELFF.